The text below deals with one T cell receptor (beta chain). Its antigen remains unidentified. Other DNA sequences in the sample encode the same CDR3. The CDR3 is 14 amino acids. V lost 5 bases and J lost 0, with 11 bases in between. Per germline, CDR1 SGHTA and CDR2 FQGNSA. The sample belongs to a study of beta chain features in type 1 diabetes. Regarding the study as a whole: Insertions at VDJ junctions were less frequent in type 1 diabetes patients. These patients also deleted more nucleotides at the same junctions. Here, the possible influence of HLA type (on TCRB rearrangement) remained unresolved. Cells with high TCR expression could be over-represented by cDNA sequencing. PCR might favor shorter templates, equally in patients and controls.

cDNA synthesis used the whole RNA isolate, giving expressed TCRB sequences. Generated by immunoSEQ multiplex PCR, the TCRdb table keeps only in-frame clones and is missing some. Among 400,000 to 600,000 clones listed, over 25% were seen once. The sequencing input was naive CD4+ T cells from blood. The receptor was derived from a man younger than 35 in good health. The gene calls are TRBV7-2 and TRBJ2-7; a possible D gene is TRBD1 (6 bases). CDR3 protein: CASSPTGRSYEQYF. The CDR3 DNA reads TGTGCCAGCAGCCCGACAGGCCGCTCCTACGAGCAGTACTTC.